This T cell receptor beta chain is from a study of T cell changes during pregnancy in multiple sclerosis. The data were produced by immunoSEQ multiplex PCR, yet TCRdb's version contains in-frame clones alone and is incomplete. The table records 78,000 or so clones, approximately 90% of them present only once. The receptor comes from a female donor with multiple sclerosis, enrolled in a pregnancy study. Sample: peripheral blood, taken before pregnancy.

CDR3 nucleotide sequence: TGTGCCAGCAGTGAATTGACCGGGTTGTATAATTCACCCCTCCACTTT. Its protein is CASSELTGLYNSPLHF. V gene TRBV25-1 combines with J gene TRBJ1-6; D gene uncertain. CDR3 length: 16 residues. The V gene's germline CDR1 is MGHDK and CDR2 SYGVNS. The V end was cut by 1 base, the J end by 4 bases, with 11 bases between.